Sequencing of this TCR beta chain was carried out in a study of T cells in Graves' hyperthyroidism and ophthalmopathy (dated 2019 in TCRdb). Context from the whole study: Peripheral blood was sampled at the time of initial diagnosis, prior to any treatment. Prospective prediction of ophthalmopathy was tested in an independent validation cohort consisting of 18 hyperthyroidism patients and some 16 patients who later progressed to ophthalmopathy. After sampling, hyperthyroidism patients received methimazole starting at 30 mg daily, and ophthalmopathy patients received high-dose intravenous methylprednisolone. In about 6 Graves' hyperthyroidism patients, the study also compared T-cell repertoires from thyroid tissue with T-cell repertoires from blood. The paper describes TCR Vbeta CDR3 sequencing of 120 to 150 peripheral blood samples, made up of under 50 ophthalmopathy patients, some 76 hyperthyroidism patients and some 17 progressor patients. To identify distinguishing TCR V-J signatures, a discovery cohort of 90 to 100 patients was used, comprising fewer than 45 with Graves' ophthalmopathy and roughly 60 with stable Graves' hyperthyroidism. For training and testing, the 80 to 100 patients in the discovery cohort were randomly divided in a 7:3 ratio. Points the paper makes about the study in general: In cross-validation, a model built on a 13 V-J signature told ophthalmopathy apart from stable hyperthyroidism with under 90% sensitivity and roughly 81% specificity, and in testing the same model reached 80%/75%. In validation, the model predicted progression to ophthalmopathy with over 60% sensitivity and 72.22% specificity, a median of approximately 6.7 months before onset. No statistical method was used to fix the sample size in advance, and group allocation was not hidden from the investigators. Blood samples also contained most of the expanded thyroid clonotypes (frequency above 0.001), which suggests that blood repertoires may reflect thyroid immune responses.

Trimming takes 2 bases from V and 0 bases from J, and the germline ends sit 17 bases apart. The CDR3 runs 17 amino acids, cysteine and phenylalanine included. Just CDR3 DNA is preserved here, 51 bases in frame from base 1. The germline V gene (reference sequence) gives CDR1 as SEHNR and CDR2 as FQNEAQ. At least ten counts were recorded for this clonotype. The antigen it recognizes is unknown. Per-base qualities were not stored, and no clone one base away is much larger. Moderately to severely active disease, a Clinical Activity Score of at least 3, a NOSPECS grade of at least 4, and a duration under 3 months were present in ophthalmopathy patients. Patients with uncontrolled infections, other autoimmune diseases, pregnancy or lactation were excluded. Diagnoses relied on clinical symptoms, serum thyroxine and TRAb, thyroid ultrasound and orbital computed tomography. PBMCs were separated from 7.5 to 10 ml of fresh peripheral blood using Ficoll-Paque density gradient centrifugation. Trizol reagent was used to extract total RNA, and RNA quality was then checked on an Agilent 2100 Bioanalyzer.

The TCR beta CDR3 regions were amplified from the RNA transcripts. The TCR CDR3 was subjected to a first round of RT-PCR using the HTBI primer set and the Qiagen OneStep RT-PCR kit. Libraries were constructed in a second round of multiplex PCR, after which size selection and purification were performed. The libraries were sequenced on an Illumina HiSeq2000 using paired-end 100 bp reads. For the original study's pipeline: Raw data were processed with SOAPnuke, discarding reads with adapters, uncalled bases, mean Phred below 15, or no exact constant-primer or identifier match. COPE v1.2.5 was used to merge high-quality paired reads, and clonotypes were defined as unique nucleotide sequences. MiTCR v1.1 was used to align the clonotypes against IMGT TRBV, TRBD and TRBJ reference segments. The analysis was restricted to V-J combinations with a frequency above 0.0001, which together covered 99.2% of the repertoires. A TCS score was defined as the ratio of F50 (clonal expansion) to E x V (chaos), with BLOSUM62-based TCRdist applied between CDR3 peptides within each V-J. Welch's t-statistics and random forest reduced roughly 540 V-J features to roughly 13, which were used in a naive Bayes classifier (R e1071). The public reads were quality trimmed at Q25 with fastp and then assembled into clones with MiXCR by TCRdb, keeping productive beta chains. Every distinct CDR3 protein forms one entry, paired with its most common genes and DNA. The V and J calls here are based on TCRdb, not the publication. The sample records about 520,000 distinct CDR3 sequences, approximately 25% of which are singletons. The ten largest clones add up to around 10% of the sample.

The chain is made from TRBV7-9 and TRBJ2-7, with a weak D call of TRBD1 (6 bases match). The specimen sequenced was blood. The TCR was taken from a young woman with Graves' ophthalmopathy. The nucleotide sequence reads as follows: TGTGCCAGCAGCTTAAAGGTCGGTGGGGGCTTCTCCTACGAGCAGTACTTC. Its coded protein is CASSLKVGGGFSYEQYF.